What follows is one T cell receptor beta chain and its context. This specimen comes from a study of blood T cell repertoires in COVID-19. Across the whole study: Spain, Italy and the United States supplied samples that represented acute and convalescent COVID-19.

The germline V gene has CDR1 LGHNT and CDR2 FRNRAP. Trimming cost V 2 bases and J 4 bases, with 21 bases left between them. The CDR3 contains 17 residues. Authors' processing steps: How many nucleated cells were present was estimated from reference gene primer amplification. Clones were read by immunoSEQ multiplex PCR, and TCRdb kept only the in-frame ones, dropping some. That table gives V, J and clone size, and the DNA gave D and trimming. Of approximately 350,000 clones listed, approximately 82% are singletons. The sequencing sample was made of peripheral blood. This receptor was identified in a man younger than 45 with active or convalescent COVID-19. The chain recombines TRBV12-5 with TRBJ2-7; D not certain. The CDR3 is CASGLFPPRSEPYEQYF. The DNA for the CDR3 is TGTGCTAGTGGTTTGTTCCCACCCCGGTCCGAGCCTTACGAGCAGTACTTC.